Listed below are T cell receptor beta chains from one sample, sequenced in a study of blood T cells in healthy people across ages. TCRdb itself ran the 5' RACE reads through MiXCR, one entry per CDR3 protein. The sample records fewer than 750,000 distinct CDR3 sequences, 40% to 50% being singletons. Sequenced input: blood. The receptors come from an elderly man in good health. CDR3s include the opening cysteine and the closing phenylalanine or tryptophan. The order of the fields is D gene, clone size, V gene, J gene, CDR3 DNA, CDR3 protein. The D gene is left open where the match is weak. Only part of the rows carry a size: once, few, many, or a class if the clone is expanded.

D: TRBD1; size: few; V: TRBV4-2; J: TRBJ2-5; DNA: TGTGCCAGCAGCCGAGGCGACAGGGACCAAGAGACCCAGTACTTC; CDR3: CASSRGDRDQETQYF
D: NA; size: NA; V: TRBV5-1; J: TRBJ1-1; DNA: TGCGCCAGCAGCTTCGCCAGGGAATACACTGAAGCTTTCTTT; CDR3: CASSFAREYTEAFF
D: NA; size: NA; V: TRBV7-9; J: TRBJ2-7; DNA: TGTGCCAGCAGCGACTCGGGACACTACGAGCAGTACTTC; CDR3: CASSDSGHYEQYF
D: TRBD1; size: NA; V: TRBV28; J: TRBJ1-6; DNA: TGTGCCAGCAGGAAAGGGATGGATACAGGGGGACCAAATTCACCCCTCCACTTT; CDR3: CASRKGMDTGGPNSPLHF
D: TRBD1; size: few; V: TRBV6-5; J: TRBJ1-5; DNA: TGTGCCAGCAGACGGACAGGCTTCAATCAGCCCCAGCATTTT; CDR3: CASRRTGFNQPQHF
D: NA; size: NA; V: TRBV7-6; J: TRBJ2-2; DNA: TGTGCCAGCAGCAATGAGCCCGGGGGTACCGGGGAGCTGTTTTTT; CDR3: CASSNEPGGTGELFF
D: TRBD2; size: NA; V: TRBV7-2; J: TRBJ2-1; DNA: TGTGCCAGCAGCTTATCTAGCGGGGGGGCCGGTGAGCAGTTCTTC; CDR3: CASSLSSGGAGEQFF
D: NA; size: NA; V: TRBV27; J: TRBJ2-3; DNA: TGTGCCAGCAGTTTGACACATAACACAGATACGCAGTATTTT; CDR3: CASSLTHNTDTQYF
D: NA; size: NA; V: TRBV3-1; J: TRBJ2-7; DNA: TGTGCCAGCAGCCTAAGAGGTCACGGCTCCTACGAGCAGTACTTC; CDR3: CASSLRGHGSYEQYF
D: TRBD2; size: NA; V: TRBV6-5; J: TRBJ2-7; DNA: TGTGCCAGCAGCCTTACTAGCGTCTCCTACAGTGAGCAGTACTTC; CDR3: CASSLTSVSYSEQYF
D: TRBD2; size: NA; V: TRBV5-1; J: TRBJ2-4; DNA: TGCGCCAGCAGCTTCGGACTAGCGGAAAAAAACATTCAGTACTTC; CDR3: CASSFGLAEKNIQYF
D: NA; size: NA; V: TRBV3-1; J: TRBJ1-6; DNA: TGTGCCAGCAGCCAAGGGCTCAGGGATAATTCACCCCTCCACTTT; CDR3: CASSQGLRDNSPLHF
D: NA; size: NA; V: TRBV12-3/TRBV12-4; J: TRBJ1-1; DNA: TGTGCCAGCAGTTTAGCAGGGCTAGGGACTGAAGCTTTCTTT; CDR3: CASSLAGLGTEAFF
D: TRBD1; size: NA; V: TRBV7-9; J: TRBJ1-2; DNA: TGTGCCAGCAGCGGGGACAGCCAAACTAACTATGGCTACACCTTC; CDR3: CASSGDSQTNYGYTF
D: NA; size: NA; V: TRBV7-2; J: TRBJ2-5; DNA: TGTGCCAGCAGCTTAGCGACGTTCCTCGGGGAGACCCAGTACTTC; CDR3: CASSLATFLGETQYF
D: NA; size: NA; V: TRBV29-1; J: TRBJ1-1; DNA: TGCAGCGTCGGAGCTGTCAGGGGCTCTGAAGCTTTCTTT; CDR3: CSVGAVRGSEAFF
D: TRBD1; size: NA; V: TRBV29-1; J: TRBJ2-7; DNA: TGCAGCGTTGAGACAGGGGGCGGCACCTACGAGCAGTACTTC; CDR3: CSVETGGGTYEQYF
D: TRBD2; size: NA; V: TRBV29-1; J: TRBJ2-3; DNA: TGCAGCGTTGTAGCGGGCCTTGAGGCAGATACGCAGTATTTT; CDR3: CSVVAGLEADTQYF
D: NA; size: NA; V: TRBV7-2; J: TRBJ2-7; DNA: TGTGCCAGCAGTCTTAGGGACATGGGGAACGAGCAGTACTTC; CDR3: CASSLRDMGNEQYF
D: TRBD2; size: NA; V: TRBV15; J: TRBJ2-2; DNA: TGTGCCACCAGCAGGGACCGGGGACTAGCTAACACCGGGGAGCTGTTTTTT; CDR3: CATSRDRGLANTGELFF
D: NA; size: NA; V: TRBV7-9; J: TRBJ2-5; DNA: TGTTCCAGCAGCTTAGGAAGCCTAGGAGAGACCCAGTACTTC; CDR3: CSSSLGSLGETQYF
D: NA; size: NA; V: TRBV5-1; J: TRBJ2-1; DNA: TGCACCAGCAGCTTGGAGGGTACCTACAATGAGCAGTTCTTC; CDR3: CTSSLEGTYNEQFF
D: TRBD2; size: NA; V: TRBV20-1; J: TRBJ2-7; DNA: TGCAGTGCTAGTAAGGGAGGGTCCTACGAGCAGTACTTC; CDR3: CSASKGGSYEQYF
D: NA; size: many; V: TRBV4-3; J: TRBJ1-2; DNA: TGTGCCAGCAGTCAGGGGAACTATGGCTACACCTTC; CDR3: CASSQGNYGYTF
D: TRBD1; size: once; V: TRBV29-1; J: TRBJ2-2; DNA: TGCAGCGTTTCACCAGGGGGCCTCACCATCGGGGAGCTGTTTTTT; CDR3: CSVSPGGLTIGELFF
D: TRBD2; size: NA; V: TRBV18; J: TRBJ2-7; DNA: TGTGCCAGCTCAACTAGCGGGAGTTCCCTCTACGAGCAGTACTTC; CDR3: CASSTSGSSLYEQYF
D: NA; size: NA; V: TRBV3-1; J: TRBJ2-5; DNA: TGTGCCAGCAGCCAAGACCTGATGGGGGCGCATCCCAAGACCCAGTACTTC; CDR3: CASSQDLMGAHPKTQYF
D: NA; size: NA; V: TRBV20-1; J: TRBJ2-1; DNA: TGCAGTGCTAGTAGGTCCCGGGACGAGCAGTTCTTC; CDR3: CSASRSRDEQFF
D: NA; size: few; V: TRBV6-5; J: TRBJ1-4; DNA: TGTGCCTCGGCGGGGGGCGTTGTGAGGGAAAAACTGTTTTTT; CDR3: CASAGGVVREKLFF
D: NA; size: NA; V: TRBV7-2; J: TRBJ1-6; DNA: TGTGCCAGCAGTCAGGAGCCGACAGCCCTCCACTTT; CDR3: CASSQEPTALHF
D: NA; size: NA; V: TRBV6-2/TRBV6-3; J: TRBJ2-5; DNA: TGTGTCAGCAGTAGAAGCCGGGCTGGGGGAGAGACCCAGTACTTC; CDR3: CVSSRSRAGGETQYF
D: NA; size: few; V: TRBV6-2/TRBV6-3; J: TRBJ1-5; DNA: TGTGCCAGCAGTTACGGCCAGATTCGCAATCAGCCCCAGCATTTT; CDR3: CASSYGQIRNQPQHF
D: TRBD2; size: NA; V: TRBV20-1; J: TRBJ2-3; DNA: TGCAGTGCATCCGCACTAGCGGGATCGGCAGATACGCAGTATTTT; CDR3: CSASALAGSADTQYF
D: NA; size: many; V: TRBV29-1; J: TRBJ2-5; DNA: TGCAGCGTTGCAGGGTTACGGGAGCGGGAGACCCAGTACTTC; CDR3: CSVAGLRERETQYF
D: TRBD2; size: few; V: TRBV15; J: TRBJ2-1; DNA: TGTGCCACCCGAGGGACTAGCGGGATTAGCTCCTACAATGAGCAGTTCTTC; CDR3: CATRGTSGISSYNEQFF
D: NA; size: NA; V: TRBV28; J: TRBJ1-6; DNA: TGTGCCAGCAGTTTCTCCGGGACGGATTATAATTCACCCCTCCACTTT; CDR3: CASSFSGTDYNSPLHF
D: TRBD1; size: few; V: TRBV27; J: TRBJ2-7; DNA: TGTGCCAGCAGTCCCCGGGACAGTCGCGAGCAGTACTTC; CDR3: CASSPRDSREQYF
D: NA; size: NA; V: TRBV4-1; J: TRBJ2-7; DNA: TGCGCCAGCAGTCCGAGGACAGCGAACTACGAGCAGTACTTC; CDR3: CASSPRTANYEQYF
D: NA; size: many; V: TRBV7-9; J: TRBJ2-1; DNA: TGTGCCAGCTTCATCGGGGCAGACAATGAGCAGTTCTTC; CDR3: CASFIGADNEQFF
D: NA; size: few; V: TRBV28; J: TRBJ1-2; DNA: TGTGCCAGCAGTTTCGGCAGATACTATGGCTACACCTTC; CDR3: CASSFGRYYGYTF
D: NA; size: few; V: TRBV27; J: TRBJ2-3; DNA: TGTGCCAGCAGTTTGTACCGCTTAAGCACAGATACGCAGTATTTT; CDR3: CASSLYRLSTDTQYF
D: NA; size: NA; V: TRBV20-1; J: TRBJ2-1; DNA: TGCAGTGCCCTTGCGACGGGTCGGGGCAATGAGCAGTTCTTC; CDR3: CSALATGRGNEQFF
D: TRBD2; size: many; V: TRBV5-6; J: TRBJ2-1; DNA: TGTGCCAGCAGCTTCGGCGGGAGCGATGAGCAGTTCTTC; CDR3: CASSFGGSDEQFF
D: TRBD2; size: few; V: TRBV20-1; J: TRBJ2-7; DNA: TGCAGTGCTATAAGCGGGGGCCCCTACGAGCAGTACTTC; CDR3: CSAISGGPYEQYF
D: NA; size: NA; V: TRBV28; J: TRBJ2-3; DNA: TGTGCCAGCAGTTTTATTCTTTCGGTGGCATCAGATACGCAGTATTTT; CDR3: CASSFILSVASDTQYF